Given below is one T cell receptor beta chain in context. Its antigen remains unidentified. Base-call qualities are not available, and no considerably larger clone is one nucleotide away. Libraries were made using the immunoSEQ multiplex PCR assay. Here the immuneACCESS table is served through TCRdb, limited to in-frame sequences with V and J called. Missing clones are a known gap in these copies; in checked studies unresolved V genes cover under half, and the rest lacks a known reason. The table for this sample lists over 75,000 clones; roughly 95% of them were counted only once. Roughly 0.22% of the sample belongs to the ten largest clones. The data derive from a study of technical replicates of blood from several donors (dated by TCRdb to about 2017). The sample taken for sequencing was T cells isolated from PBMCs. This sequence was found in a human donor in good health.

The CDR3 here reads CASSQSRGTGELFF. The DNA is TGTGCCAGCAGCCAATCGAGAGGAACCGGGGAGCTGTTTTTT. The sequence is built from TRBV7-2 and TRBJ2-2; the D gene is not confidently resolved. The germline V gene encodes CDR1 SGHTA and CDR2 FQGNSA. V loses 5 bases, J loses 5 bases, and the germline ends lie 12 bases apart. The CDR3 has 14 amino acids, counting the end cysteine and phenylalanine. Left in the record is the CDR3 DNA by itself, 42 bases read in frame from the first base.